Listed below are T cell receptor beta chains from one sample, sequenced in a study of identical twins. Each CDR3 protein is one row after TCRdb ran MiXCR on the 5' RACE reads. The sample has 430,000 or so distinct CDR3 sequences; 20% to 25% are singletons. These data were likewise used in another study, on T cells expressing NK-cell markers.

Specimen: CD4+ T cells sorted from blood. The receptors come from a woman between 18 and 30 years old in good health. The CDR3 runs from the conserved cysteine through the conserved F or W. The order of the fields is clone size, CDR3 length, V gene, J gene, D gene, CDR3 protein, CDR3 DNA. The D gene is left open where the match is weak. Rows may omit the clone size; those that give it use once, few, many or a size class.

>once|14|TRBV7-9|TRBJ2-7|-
CASSLVGPDNEQYF
TGTGCCAGCAGCTTAGTCGGCCCGGACAACGAGCAGTACTTC
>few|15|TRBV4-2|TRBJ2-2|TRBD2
CASHPGGVNTGELFF
TGTGCCAGCCACCCGGGGGGGGTGAACACCGGGGAGCTGTTTTTT
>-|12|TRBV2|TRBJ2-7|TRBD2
CASGGLAGEQYF
TGTGCCAGCGGCGGACTAGCGGGGGAGCAGTACTTC
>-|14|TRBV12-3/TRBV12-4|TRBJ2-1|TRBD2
CASSPAGGPHEQFF
TGTGCCAGCAGCCCCGCGGGGGGGCCGCATGAGCAGTTCTTC
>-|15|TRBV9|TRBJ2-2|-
CASSVAGSWAGELFF
TGTGCCAGCAGCGTAGCTGGGAGTTGGGCCGGGGAGCTGTTTTTT
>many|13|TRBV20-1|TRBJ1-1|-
CSASRQPGTEAFF
TGCAGTGCTAGTCGCCAGCCGGGCACTGAAGCTTTCTTT
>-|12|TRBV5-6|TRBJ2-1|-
CASSSIANEQFF
TGTGCCAGCAGCTCAATAGCGAATGAGCAGTTCTTC
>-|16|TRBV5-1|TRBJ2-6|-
CTSSPGVVSGANVLTF
TGCACCAGCAGTCCAGGGGTCGTCTCTGGGGCCAACGTCCTGACTTTC
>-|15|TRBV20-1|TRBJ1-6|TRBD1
CSAPGQGSYNSPLHF
TGCAGTGCTCCCGGACAGGGCTCCTATAATTCACCCCTCCACTTT
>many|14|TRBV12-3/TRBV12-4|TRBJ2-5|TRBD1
CASSSQGSRETQYF
TGTGCCAGCAGTTCACAGGGGTCTCGGGAGACCCAGTACTTC
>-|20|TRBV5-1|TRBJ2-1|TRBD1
CASSSLSGTAGVGSYNEQFF
TGCGCCAGCAGCTCGCTTTCCGGGACAGCCGGGGTCGGCTCCTACAATGAGCAGTTCTTC
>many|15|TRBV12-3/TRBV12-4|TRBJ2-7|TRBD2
CASSLGLAGPYEQYF
TGTGCCAGCAGCCTGGGACTAGCGGGGCCCTACGAGCAGTACTTC
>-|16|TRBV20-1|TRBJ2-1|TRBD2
CSARITSGAPYNEQFF
TGCAGTGCTAGGATAACTAGCGGGGCTCCTTACAATGAGCAGTTCTTC
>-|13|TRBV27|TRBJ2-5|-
CASSWGSSGTQYF
TGTGCCAGCAGCTGGGGCAGCTCGGGGACCCAGTACTTC
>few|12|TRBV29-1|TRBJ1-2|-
CSSGDKNYGYTF
TGCAGCTCGGGAGACAAGAACTATGGCTACACCTTC
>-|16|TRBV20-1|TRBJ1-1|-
CCARGRGSVRHTEAFF
TGCTGTGCTAGAGGACGGGGATCGGTACGGCACACTGAAGCTTTCTTT
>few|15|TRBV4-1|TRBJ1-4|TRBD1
CASSRGQEYNEKLFF
TGCGCCAGCAGCCGCGGACAGGAGTATAATGAAAAACTGTTTTTT
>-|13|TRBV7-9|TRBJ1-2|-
CASSLSQAYGYTF
TGTGCCAGCAGCTTGTCCCAGGCATATGGCTACACCTTC
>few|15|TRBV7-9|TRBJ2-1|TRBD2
CASSLGTSGGDEQFF
TGTGCCAGCAGCTTAGGAACTAGCGGGGGTGATGAGCAGTTCTTC
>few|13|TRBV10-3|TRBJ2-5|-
CAISEKGRETQYF
TGTGCCATCAGTGAGAAAGGGCGGGAGACCCAGTACTTC
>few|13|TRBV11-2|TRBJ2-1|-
CASSFSPGNEQFF
TGTGCCAGCAGCTTTAGTCCTGGGAATGAGCAGTTCTTC
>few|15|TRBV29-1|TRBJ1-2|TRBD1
CSVEGTGDFGNGYTF
TGCAGCGTTGAGGGAACAGGGGACTTCGGCAATGGCTACACCTTC
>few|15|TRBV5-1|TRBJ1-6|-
CASSREGGINSPLHF
TGCGCCAGCAGCCGAGAGGGAGGAATTAATTCACCCCTCCACTTT
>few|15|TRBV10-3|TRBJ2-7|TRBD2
CAIRGLAGGRDEQYF
TGTGCCATCAGAGGACTAGCGGGAGGGCGGGACGAGCAGTACTTC
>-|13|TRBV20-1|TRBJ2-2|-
CSAQGANTGELFF
TGCAGTGCTCAAGGGGCGAACACCGGGGAGCTGTTTTTT
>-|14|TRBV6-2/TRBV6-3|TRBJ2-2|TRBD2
CASRRGTFTGELFF
TGTGCCAGCAGGCGGGGGACGTTCACCGGGGAGCTGTTTTTT
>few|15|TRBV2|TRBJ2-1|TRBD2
CASRPTSGDNNEQFF
TGTGCCAGCAGACCGACTAGCGGGGACAACAATGAGCAGTTCTTC